The sequence of this T cell receptor beta chain was determined in a study of T cell responses to AZD1222 COVID-19 vaccine. In the study overall: Second doses at about 4 or about 12 weeks were pooled. Findings of the study overall: Repertoires were collected only later (after the peak T cell response had occurred). The donors showed a predominance of white British ancestry and of females, with possible underestimation of clonal diversity.

Here immunoSEQ multiplex PCR was the method, and the copy in TCRdb shows in-frame clones only, minus some. Here the sample spans about 140,000 clones, more than 85% being singletons. Trimming left V 4 bases short and J 0 bases short, with 17 bases between. The CDR3 consists of 16 residues. CDR1 and CDR2 (germline): SGHRS, YFSETQ. As to this clone: The target antigen is unknown.

The V gene is TRBV5-1, the J gene TRBJ2-7, with D possibly matching TRBD2 (6 bases). The receptor was isolated from an adult in good health. The material sequenced was peripheral blood, taken on day 0 of AZD1222 vaccination. The CDR3 region has the DNA TGCGCCAGCAGCCAGGAGGGCGGGCAGAGCTCCTACGAGCAGTACTTC. It codes for CASSQEGGQSSYEQYF.